One sample yielded the 19 T cell receptor beta chains listed below, sequenced in a study of shared clonotypes between healthy human individuals. Clones were read by immunoSEQ multiplex PCR, and TCRdb kept only the in-frame ones, dropping some. The profile shows around 1.5 million clones, around 98% of them singletons. The source material was naive CD4+ T cells sorted from blood. Subset specified: CD45RA+ positively selected. These receptors came from a man aged 30 to 45 in good health.

The chain is built from TRBV6-6 and TRBJ1-2; D remains unclear. Germline CDR1 MNHNY, CDR2 SVGAGI (reference sequence). V lost 7 bases, J lost 2 bases, and 11 bases lay in between. The CDR3 covers 13 residues. The CDR3 nucleotides read TGTGCCAGCACCCAGGCCAAAAACTATGGCTACACCTTC. It specifies CASTQAKNYGYTF.

The chain has TRBV27 and TRBJ2-6; 10 bases line up with TRBD1. The CDR3 consists of 18 residues. Looked up from germline, CDR1 is MNHEY and CDR2 is SMNVEV (reference sequence). Unmatched junction bases numbered 7, after V lost 5 bases and J lost 0 bases. CDR3 nucleotides: TGTGCCAGCAGTCCCGGACAGGGGGTCAACTCTGGGGCCAACGTCCTGACTTTC. Translated, it gives CASSPGQGVNSGANVLTF.

The sample holds one count of this clone. J is TRBJ2-7 and V is TRBV5-1; TRBD2 might be the D (5 bases). The V gene's germline CDR1 is SGHRS and CDR2 YFSETQ. V lost 1 base and J 2 bases, leaving 10 bases between the germline ends. This CDR3 contains 14 residues. The CDR3 DNA reads as TGCGCCAGCAGCTTGCTAGCCGATACCTACGAGCAGTACTTC. Translating gives CASSLLADTYEQYF. The entire variable domain, with the rest obtained from reference TRBV5-1 and TRBJ2-7, is as follows: KAGVTQTPRYLIKTRGQQVTLSCSPISGHRSVSWYQQTPGQGLQFLFEYFSETQRNKGNFPGRFSGRQFSNSRSEMNVSTLELGDSALYLCASSLLADTYEQYFGPGTRLTVT.

The genes are TRBV2 and TRBJ2-7, with 7 positions matching TRBD2. The V segment lost 6 bases and the J segment 8 bases; nucleotides outside the gene matches: 13. Germline V gene data show CDR1 as SNHLY and CDR2 as FYNNEI. This CDR3 has 14 residues. CDR3 sequence reads: CASRLGLAVVQQYF. CDR3 DNA sequence: TGTGCCAGCAGACTAGGCCTAGCGGTAGTTCAGCAGTACTTC. The full variable domain, rest sourced from reference TRBV2 and TRBJ2-7, is EPEVTQTPSHQVTQMGQEVILRCVPISNHLYFYWYRQILGQKVEFLVSFYNNEISEKSEIFDDQFSVERPDGSNFTLKIRSTKLEDSAMYFCASRLGLAVVQQYFGPGTRLTVT.

This clone has a single count. CDR3 region: CASSLRGGGPQETQYF. Written as DNA, the CDR3 is TGTGCCAGCAGCTTGCGAGGGGGCGGGCCCCAAGAGACCCAGTACTTC. This chain joins TRBV7-2 and TRBJ2-5; 7 bases match TRBD1. The ends lost 3 bases at V and 1 base at J; junction bases unmatched: 8. Germline assignment: CDR1 SGHTA and CDR2 FQGNSA. The CDR3 covers 16 residues.

This sequence joins TRBV5-4 and TRBJ2-2, with 8 bases fitting TRBD1. There are 15 residues in the CDR3. V lost 3 bases to trimming and J lost 1 base; unmatched junction nucleotides: 2. Germline values: CDR1 SGHNT, CDR2 YYREEE (reference sequence). The CDR3 DNA sequence: TGTGCCAGCAGCTCCAGGGGGCAGAACACCGGGGAGCTGTTTTTT. Translated: CASSSRGQNTGELFF.

The chain employs TRBV5-1 and TRBJ2-7; 7 bases align to TRBD1. Per the germline V gene, CDR1 is SGHRS and CDR2 is YFSETQ. With 4 bases clipped from V and 0 bases from J, the junction kept 7 bases outside the gene matches. CDR3 length: 15 residues. CDR3 sequence reads: CASSEGQAVSYEQYF. CDR3 nucleotide sequence: TGCGCCAGCAGCGAAGGACAGGCAGTCTCCTACGAGCAGTACTTC.

The genes are TRBV30 and TRBJ2-4; 11 positions agree with TRBD2. Germline V gene sequence: CDR1 GTSNPN, CDR2 SVGIG (reference sequence). This CDR3 has 16 amino acids. The V segment lost 4 bases and the J segment 6 bases; nucleotides outside the gene matches: 11. CDR3 sequence (DNA): TGTGCCTGGACCCCACTCCAACTAGCGGGAGTAAACATTCAGTACTTC. Protein product: CAWTPLQLAGVNIQYF.

This clone was recorded only once. The chain carries TRBV7-9 and TRBJ1-2, with D unresolved. The CDR3 is 13 amino acids. The V and J ends lost 3 bases and 8 bases respectively, with 13 bases between them. Germline CDR1 and CDR2: SEHNR and FQNEAQ (reference sequence). This CDR3 is CASSFDTAWGYTF. The DNA for the CDR3 is TGTGCCAGCAGCTTTGACACCGCCTGGGGCTACACCTTC.

This clone was found once. The V call is TRBV29-1, the J call TRBJ1-1; 9 bases are a match to TRBD1. Unmatched junction bases numbered 6, after V lost 3 bases and J lost 4 bases. Per the germline V gene, CDR1 is SQVTM and CDR2 is ANQGSEA. This CDR3 region has 14 residues. The DNA of the CDR3 is TGCAGCGTTGAGTTTGGGACAGGGCTCACTGAAGCTTTCTTT. It codes for CSVEFGTGLTEAFF.

The genes are TRBV5-1 and TRBJ1-1; D remains unclear. The CDR3 sequence is 13 residues long. The V gene lost 2 bases and the J gene lost 7 bases, with 12 bases spanning the gap. Germline V CDR1 and CDR2: SGHRS, YFSETQ. CDR3 sequence (DNA): TGCGCCAGCAGCTTTAGTTCGGGGATTGAAGCTTTCTTT. Amino acids: CASSFSSGIEAFF.

The rearrangement uses TRBV11-2 and TRBJ1-1, with D unclear. This CDR3 comprises 13 residues. V shed 6 bases and J shed 8 bases, with 16 bases lying between them. Per the germline V gene, CDR1 is SGHAT and CDR2 is FQNNGV. The CDR3 DNA reads TGTGCCAGCAGTAAACTCAACAATCTCGAAGCTTTCTTT. Its translation is CASSKLNNLEAFF.

Comments on this clone: Other DNA sequences from this sample encode an identical CDR3 as well. The genes are TRBV28 and TRBJ2-7; D call uncertain. Germline CDR1 reads MDHEN; CDR2 reads SYDVKM. Trimming stripped 6 bases from V and 3 bases from J, with 9 bases between. The CDR3 has 12 residues. The CDR3 DNA reads TGTGCCAGCAGCGGAGAAAACTACGAGCAGTACTTC. This translates into CASSGENYEQYF.

The chain combines TRBV27 with TRBJ2-7; 8 nucleotides match TRBD1. This CDR3 is built from 14 residues. Germline CDR1 reads MNHEY; CDR2 reads SMNVEV (reference sequence). V was pared by 4 bases and J by 3 bases, with 5 bases of the junction left unmatched. The CDR3 sequence is CASSWDRTVYEQYF. For the CDR3, the DNA is TGTGCCAGCAGTTGGGACAGGACAGTCTACGAGCAGTACTTC.

The rearrangement links TRBV5-1 to TRBJ1-1; D uncertain. CDR3 length: 11 amino acids. Germline lookup yields CDR1 SGHRS and CDR2 YFSETQ. The ends were cut back, 5 bases at V and 0 bases at J, with 2 bases in the middle. The CDR3 DNA reads TGCGCCAGCAGTATGAACACTGAAGCTTTCTTT. Residues: CASSMNTEAFF.

This clone was seen a single time. CDR3 sequence: CASSIFGGRTSYNEQFF. As DNA, the CDR3 is TGTGCCAGTAGTATATTTGGGGGGAGGACCTCCTACAATGAGCAGTTCTTC. J is TRBJ2-1 and V is TRBV19; maybe TRBD2 (6 bases). CDR1 and CDR2 (germline): LNHDA, SQIVND (reference sequence). The CDR3 spans 17 residues. The germline V and J ends were trimmed by 2 bases and 0 bases, with 14 bases remaining between them.

The genes are TRBV5-5 and TRBJ2-7; D may correspond to TRBD1 or TRBD2 (6 bases each). Germline V CDR1 and CDR2: SGHKS, YYEKEE (reference sequence). The ends were cut back, 0 bases at V and 6 bases at J, with 13 bases in the middle. The CDR3 has 14 amino acids. In DNA form, the CDR3 reads TGTGCCAGCAGCTTGGGTCCCGGGGGCCTCGAGCAGTACTTC. Protein sequence: CASSLGPGGLEQYF.

In its sample, this clone was seen once. An end of the junction differs from the germline gene, which may be a read error. The chain employs TRBV2 and TRBJ2-1; D is ambiguous. Germline V gene lookup returns CDR1 SNHLY and CDR2 FYNNEI. The CDR3 consists of 13 residues. The CDR3 region is CASKLEAYGSPIF. CDR3 nucleotides: TGTGCCAGCAAATTAGAGGCCTATGGATCCCCGATCTTC.

The chain couples TRBV28 to TRBJ2-4; a possible D gene is TRBD1 (6 bases). Germline CDR1 reads MDHEN; CDR2 reads SYDVKM. CDR3 size: 17 residues. Between the trimmed V and J ends, which lost 7 bases and 7 bases, there was a span of 26 bases. CDR3 sequence: CASTIPQQTGDSNIQYF. The CDR3 nucleotides read TGTGCCAGCACCATTCCCCAACAGACAGGAGATTCGAACATTCAGTACTTC.